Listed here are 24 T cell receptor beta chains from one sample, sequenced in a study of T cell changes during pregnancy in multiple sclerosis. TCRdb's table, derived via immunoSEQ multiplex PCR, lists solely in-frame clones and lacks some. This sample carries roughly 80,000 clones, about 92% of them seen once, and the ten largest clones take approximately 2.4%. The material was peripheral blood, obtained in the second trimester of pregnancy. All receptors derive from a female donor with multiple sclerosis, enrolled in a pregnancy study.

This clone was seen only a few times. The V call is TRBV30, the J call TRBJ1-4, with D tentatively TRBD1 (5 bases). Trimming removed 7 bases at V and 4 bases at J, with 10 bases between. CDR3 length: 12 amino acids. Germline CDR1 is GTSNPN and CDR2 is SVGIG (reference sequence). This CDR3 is CAYDSDNEKLFF. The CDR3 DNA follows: TGTGCCTACGACAGTGATAATGAAAAACTGTTTTTT.

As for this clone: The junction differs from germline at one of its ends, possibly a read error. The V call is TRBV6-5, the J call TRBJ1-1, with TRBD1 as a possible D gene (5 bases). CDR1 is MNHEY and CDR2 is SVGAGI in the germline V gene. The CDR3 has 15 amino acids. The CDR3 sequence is CASSYSEGLNTEAFF. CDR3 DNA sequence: TGTGCCAGCAGCTACTCGGAGGGGTTGAACACTGAAGCTTTCTTT.

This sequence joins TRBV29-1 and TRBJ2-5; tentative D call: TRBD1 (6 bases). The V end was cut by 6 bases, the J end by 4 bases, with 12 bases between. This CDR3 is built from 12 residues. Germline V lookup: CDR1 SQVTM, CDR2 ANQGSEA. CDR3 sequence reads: CSVTGKRETQYF. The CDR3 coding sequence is TGCAGCGTAACAGGGAAGCGAGAGACCCAGTACTTC.

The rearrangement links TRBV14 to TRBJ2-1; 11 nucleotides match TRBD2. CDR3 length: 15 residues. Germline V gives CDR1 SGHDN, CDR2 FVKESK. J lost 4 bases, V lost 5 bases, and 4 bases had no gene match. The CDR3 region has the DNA TGTGCCAGCAGCACACTAGCGGGGGATTACAATGAGCAGTTCTTC. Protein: CASSTLAGDYNEQFF.

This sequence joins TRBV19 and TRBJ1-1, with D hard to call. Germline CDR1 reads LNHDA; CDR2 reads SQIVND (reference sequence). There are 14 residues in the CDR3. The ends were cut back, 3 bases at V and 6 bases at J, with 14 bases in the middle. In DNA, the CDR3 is TGTGCCAGTAGTATCGGGGAGCTCCTATCTGAAGCTTTCTTT. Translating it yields CASSIGELLSEAFF.

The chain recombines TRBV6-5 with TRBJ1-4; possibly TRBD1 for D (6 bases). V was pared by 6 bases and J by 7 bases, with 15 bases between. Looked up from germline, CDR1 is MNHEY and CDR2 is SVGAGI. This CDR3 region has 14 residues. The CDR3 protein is CASSYGWGPEKLFF. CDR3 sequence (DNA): TGTGCCAGCAGCTATGGATGGGGGCCTGAAAAACTGTTTTTT.

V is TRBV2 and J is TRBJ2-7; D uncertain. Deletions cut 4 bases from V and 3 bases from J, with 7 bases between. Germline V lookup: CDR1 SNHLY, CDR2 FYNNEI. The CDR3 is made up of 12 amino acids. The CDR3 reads CASSASSYEQYF. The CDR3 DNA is TGTGCCAGCAGTGCTTCCAGCTACGAGCAGTACTTC.

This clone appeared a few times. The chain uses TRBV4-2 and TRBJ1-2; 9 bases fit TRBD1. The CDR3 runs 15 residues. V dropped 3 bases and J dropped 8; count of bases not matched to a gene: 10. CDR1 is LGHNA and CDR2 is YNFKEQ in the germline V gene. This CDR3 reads CASSHDRDRVFGYTF. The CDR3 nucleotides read TGTGCCAGCAGCCATGACCGGGACAGGGTCTTCGGCTACACCTTC.

This chain's CDR3 is CASSLAAGERAFF. The CDR3 nucleotides read TGTGCCAGCAGCTTGGCGGCGGGGGAAAGAGCTTTCTTT. The genes are TRBV5-6 and TRBJ1-1; weak D call: TRBD1 (5 bases). The CDR3 extends over 13 amino acids. With 0 bases removed from V and 10 bases from J, the gap between germline ends came to 13 bases. Germline V lookup: CDR1 SGHDT, CDR2 YYEEEE. Filled out from reference TRBV5-6 and TRBJ1-1, the complete variable domain reads DAGVTQSPTHLIKTRGQQVTLRCSPKSGHDTVSWYQQALGQGPQFIFQYYEEEERQRGNFPDRFSGHQFPNYSSELNVNALLLGDSALYLCASSLAAGERAFFGQGTRLTVV.

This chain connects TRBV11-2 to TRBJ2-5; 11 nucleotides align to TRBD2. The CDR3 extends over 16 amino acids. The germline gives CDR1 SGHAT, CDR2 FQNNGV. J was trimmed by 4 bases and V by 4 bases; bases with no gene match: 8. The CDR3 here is CASSSLAGGRGETQYF. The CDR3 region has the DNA TGTGCCAGCAGCTCGCTAGCGGGGGGCCGAGGAGAGACCCAGTACTTC.

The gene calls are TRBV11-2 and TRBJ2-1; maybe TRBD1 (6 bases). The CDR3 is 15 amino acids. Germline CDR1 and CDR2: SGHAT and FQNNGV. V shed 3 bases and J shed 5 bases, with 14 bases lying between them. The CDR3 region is CASSLGGGTDNEQFF. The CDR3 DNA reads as TGTGCCAGCAGCTTGGGTGGGGGCACCGACAATGAGCAGTTCTTC.

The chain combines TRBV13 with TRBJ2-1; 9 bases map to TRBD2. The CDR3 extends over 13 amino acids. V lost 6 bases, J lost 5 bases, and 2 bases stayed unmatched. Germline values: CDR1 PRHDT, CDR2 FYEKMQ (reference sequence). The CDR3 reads CASRAGGDNEQFF. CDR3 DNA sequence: TGTGCCAGCAGAGCGGGGGGAGACAATGAGCAGTTCTTC.

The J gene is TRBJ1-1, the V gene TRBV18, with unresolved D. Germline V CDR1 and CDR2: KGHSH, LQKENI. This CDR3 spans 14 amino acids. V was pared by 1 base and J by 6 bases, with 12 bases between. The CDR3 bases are TGTGCCAGCTCACCACGAGAGGGTTCGGCTGAAGCTTTCTTT. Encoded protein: CASSPREGSAEAFF.

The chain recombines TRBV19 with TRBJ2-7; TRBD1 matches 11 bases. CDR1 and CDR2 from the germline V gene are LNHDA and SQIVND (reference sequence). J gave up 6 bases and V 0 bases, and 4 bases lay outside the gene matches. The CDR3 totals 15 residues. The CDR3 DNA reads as TGTGCCAGTAGTATAGATGGACAGGGGGCTGGCGAGCAGTACTTC. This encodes CASSIDGQGAGEQYF.

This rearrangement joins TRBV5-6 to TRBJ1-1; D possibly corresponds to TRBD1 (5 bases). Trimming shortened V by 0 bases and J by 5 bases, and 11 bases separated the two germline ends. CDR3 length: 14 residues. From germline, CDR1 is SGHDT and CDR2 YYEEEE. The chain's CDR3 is CASSLVWGGTEAFF. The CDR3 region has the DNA TGTGCCAGCAGCTTGGTCTGGGGGGGAACTGAAGCTTTCTTT.

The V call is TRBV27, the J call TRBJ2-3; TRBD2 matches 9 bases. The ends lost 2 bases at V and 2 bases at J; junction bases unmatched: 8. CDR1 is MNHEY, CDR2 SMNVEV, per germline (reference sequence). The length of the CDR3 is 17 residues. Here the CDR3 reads CASSLDRLAVITDTQYF. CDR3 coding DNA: TGTGCCAGCAGTTTAGACAGACTAGCGGTGATCACAGATACGCAGTATTTT.

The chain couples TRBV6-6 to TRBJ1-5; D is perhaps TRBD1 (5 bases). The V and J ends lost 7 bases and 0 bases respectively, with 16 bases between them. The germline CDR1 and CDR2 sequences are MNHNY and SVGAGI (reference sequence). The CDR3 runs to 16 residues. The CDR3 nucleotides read TGTGCCAGCAACCAACAGGTCTCCTATAGCAATCAGCCCCAGCATTTT. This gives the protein CASNQQVSYSNQPQHF.

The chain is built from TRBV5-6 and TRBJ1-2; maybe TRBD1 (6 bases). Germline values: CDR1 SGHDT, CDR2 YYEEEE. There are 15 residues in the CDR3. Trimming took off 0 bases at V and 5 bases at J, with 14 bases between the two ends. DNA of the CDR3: TGTGCCAGCAGCTTGGGTCTAGGGGGAAGGTATGGCTACACCTTC. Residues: CASSLGLGGRYGYTF. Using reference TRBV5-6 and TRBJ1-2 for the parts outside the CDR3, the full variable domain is DAGVTQSPTHLIKTRGQQVTLRCSPKSGHDTVSWYQQALGQGPQFIFQYYEEEERQRGNFPDRFSGHQFPNYSSELNVNALLLGDSALYLCASSLGLGGRYGYTFGSGTRLTVV.

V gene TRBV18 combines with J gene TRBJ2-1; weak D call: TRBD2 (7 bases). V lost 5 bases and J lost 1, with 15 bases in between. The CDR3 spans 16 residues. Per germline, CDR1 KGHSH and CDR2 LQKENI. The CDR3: CASSTAGRGSYNEQFF. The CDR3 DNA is TGTGCCAGCTCAACAGCGGGGAGGGGGTCCTACAATGAGCAGTTCTTC.

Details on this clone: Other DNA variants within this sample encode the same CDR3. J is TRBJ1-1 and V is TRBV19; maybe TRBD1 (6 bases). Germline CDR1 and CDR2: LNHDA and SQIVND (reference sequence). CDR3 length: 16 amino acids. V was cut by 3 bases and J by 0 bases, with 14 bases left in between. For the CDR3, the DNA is TGTGCCAGTAGTATTTCGACAGGTTTCATGAACACTGAAGCTTTCTTT. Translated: CASSISTGFMNTEAFF.

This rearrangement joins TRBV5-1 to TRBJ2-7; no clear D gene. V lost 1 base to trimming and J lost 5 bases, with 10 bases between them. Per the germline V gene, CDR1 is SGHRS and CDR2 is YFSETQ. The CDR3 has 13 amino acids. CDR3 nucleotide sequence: TGCGCCAGCAGCTTGTCTCGAGCCCACGAGCAGTACTTC. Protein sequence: CASSLSRAHEQYF. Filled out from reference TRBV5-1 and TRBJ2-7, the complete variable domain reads KAGVTQTPRYLIKTRGQQVTLSCSPISGHRSVSWYQQTPGQGLQFLFEYFSETQRNKGNFPGRFSGRQFSNSRSEMNVSTLELGDSALYLCASSLSRAHEQYFGPGTRLTVT.

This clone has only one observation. CDR3 loop: CASTGGAYNEQFF. Written as DNA, the CDR3 is TGTGCCAGCACGGGGGGGGCCTACAATGAGCAGTTCTTC. V and J are TRBV11-2 and TRBJ2-1, with 8 bases that match TRBD2. The germline CDR1 and CDR2 sequences are SGHAT and FQNNGV. V dropped 7 bases and J dropped 2; count of bases not matched to a gene: 1. The CDR3 is 13 amino acids.

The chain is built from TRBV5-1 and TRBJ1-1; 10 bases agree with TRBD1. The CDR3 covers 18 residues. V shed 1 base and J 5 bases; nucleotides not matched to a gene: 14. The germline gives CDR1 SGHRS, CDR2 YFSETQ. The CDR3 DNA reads TGCGCCAGCAGCTTGTGGGTCGGGACAGGGGATGTTGGAACTGAAGCTTTCTTT. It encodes CASSLWVGTGDVGTEAFF.

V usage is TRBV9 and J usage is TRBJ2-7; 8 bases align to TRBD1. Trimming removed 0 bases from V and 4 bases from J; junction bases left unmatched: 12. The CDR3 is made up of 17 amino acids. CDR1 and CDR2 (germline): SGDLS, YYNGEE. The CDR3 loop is CASSVEGSGTGLYEQYF. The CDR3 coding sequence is TGTGCCAGCAGCGTAGAGGGTTCCGGGACAGGACTTTACGAGCAGTACTTC.